The sequence of this T cell receptor beta chain was determined in a study of glioma-infiltrating T cells after dendritic cell vaccination. All glioblastoma patients lacked an isocitrate dehydrogenase mutation. The CDR3 totals 13 residues. The PCR used 60 V beta and 13 J beta primers. This table comes from immunoSEQ multiplex PCR, and its TCRdb copy is limited to in-frame clones, with some not included. The sample holds more than 100,000 clones, roughly four fifths seen once. The chain employs TRBV7-5 and TRBJ1-4. TRBV7-5 is shown as a pseudogene. The source was blood, collected before dendritic cell vaccination. The receptor's source is a human donor with glioblastoma. CDR3 sequence (DNA): TGTGTCAGAAGCTTAGCGCTACGGGAAAAACTGTTTTTT. This codes for CVRSLALREKLFF.